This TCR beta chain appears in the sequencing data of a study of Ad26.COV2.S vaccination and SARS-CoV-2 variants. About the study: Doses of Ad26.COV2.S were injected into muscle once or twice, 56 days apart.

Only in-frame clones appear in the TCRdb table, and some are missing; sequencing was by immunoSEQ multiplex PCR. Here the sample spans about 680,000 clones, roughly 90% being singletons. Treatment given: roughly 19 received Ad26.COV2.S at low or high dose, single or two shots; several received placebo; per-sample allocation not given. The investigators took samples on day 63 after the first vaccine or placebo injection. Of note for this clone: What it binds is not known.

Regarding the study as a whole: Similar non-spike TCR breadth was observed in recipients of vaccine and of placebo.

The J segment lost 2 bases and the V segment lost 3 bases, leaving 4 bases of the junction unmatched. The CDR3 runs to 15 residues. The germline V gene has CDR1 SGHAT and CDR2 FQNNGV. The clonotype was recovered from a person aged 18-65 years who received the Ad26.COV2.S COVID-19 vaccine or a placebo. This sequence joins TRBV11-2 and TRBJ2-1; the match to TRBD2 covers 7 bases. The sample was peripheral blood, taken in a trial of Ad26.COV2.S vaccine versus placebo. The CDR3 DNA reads TGTGCCAGCAGCTTGGGCGGGAGCACCTACAATGAGCAGTTCTTC. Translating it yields CASSLGGSTYNEQFF.